The source of this T cell receptor beta chain is a study of shared clonotypes between healthy human individuals. CDR3 size: 15 residues. The junction had 7 bases not matched to a gene; V was cut back by 4 bases and J by 7 bases. CDR1 is MRHNA and CDR2 is SNTAGT in the germline V gene. Profiling relied on immunoSEQ multiplex PCR, and the TCRdb table lists in-frame clones only, not all of them. The sample records 2 million to 3 million clones, 93% being singletons. The V and J genes are TRBV6-4 and TRBJ2-1, with 10 bases that match TRBD2. The sequencing sample was made of naive CD4+ T cells from PBMCs. Indicated subset: CD45RA+ positively selected. This TCR was recovered from a man aged 18 to 30 in good health. Some clones in this sample may be carry-over from other donors' samples. The CDR3 DNA reads TGTGCCAGCAGTGTCCTAGCGGGAGTTTGGAATGAGCAGTTCTTC. Translation gives CASSVLAGVWNEQFF.